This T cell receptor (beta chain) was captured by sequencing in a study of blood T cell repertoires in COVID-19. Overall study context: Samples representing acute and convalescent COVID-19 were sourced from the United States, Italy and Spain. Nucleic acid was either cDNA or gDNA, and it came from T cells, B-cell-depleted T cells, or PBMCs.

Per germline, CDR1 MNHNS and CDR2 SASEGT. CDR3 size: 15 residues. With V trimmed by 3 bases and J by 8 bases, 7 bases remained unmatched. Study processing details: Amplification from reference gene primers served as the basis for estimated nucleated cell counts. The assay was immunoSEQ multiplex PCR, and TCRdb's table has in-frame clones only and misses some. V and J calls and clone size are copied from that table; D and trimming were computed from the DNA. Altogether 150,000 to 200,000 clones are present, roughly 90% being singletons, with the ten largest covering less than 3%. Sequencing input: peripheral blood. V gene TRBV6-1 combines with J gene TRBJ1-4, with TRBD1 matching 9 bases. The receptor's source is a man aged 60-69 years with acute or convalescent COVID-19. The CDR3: CASSDPGQGYEKLFF. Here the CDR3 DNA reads TGTGCCAGCAGTGACCCGGGACAGGGTTACGAAAAACTGTTTTTT.